Described below is a single TCR beta chain sequence and its context. Its antigen is currently unknown. Use of 60 Vbeta and 13 Jbeta primers characterized the PCR. Profiled with immunoSEQ multiplex PCR; TCRdb holds only in-frame clones, not every one. The sample shows around 140,000 clones, 70% to 80% of them seen only once. The source of the sample is a study of cytomegalovirus exposure and HLA in healthy donors. General study points: Excluded were some V segments that proved indistinguishable, including TRBV6-2 and TRBV6-3.

Trimming removed 7 bases from V and 3 bases from J; junction bases left unmatched: 15. CDR1 and CDR2 from the germline V gene are MDHEN and SYDVKM. The CDR3 is made up of 17 amino acids. The sequenced sample consisted of PBMCs. The chain uses TRBV28 and TRBJ1-2, with 9 bases lining up with TRBD1. The TCR originated in a woman in her sixties or seventies in good health and CMV-seronegative. The CDR3 loop reads CASTMPLGQGSDYGYTF. Here the CDR3 DNA reads TGTGCCAGCACCATGCCCTTGGGACAGGGATCGGACTATGGCTACACCTTC.